The rows below give T cell receptor beta chains drawn from one sample of a study of blood T cell repertoires in COVID-19. Only in-frame clones appear in the TCRdb table, and some are missing; sequencing was by immunoSEQ multiplex PCR. The data show about 320,000 clones, approximately 91% seen once. The sequencing sample was made of PBMCs or T cells enriched from blood (not recorded which). Every receptor here comes from a man aged 60 to 69 who had recovered from COVID-19. Each CDR3 is given with its conserved first and last residue. The order of the fields is J gene, V gene, CDR3 protein.

>TRBJ1-6|TRBV27
CASSLQGYNSPLHF
>TRBJ2-1|TRBV7-9
CASSRGLHYNEQFF
>TRBJ1-5|TRBV28
CASRSGTGVGSNQPQHF
>TRBJ2-7|TRBV5-1
CASSLRLAEVYEQYF
>TRBJ2-7|TRBV7-3
CASSDSSGRISEQYF
>TRBJ1-2|TRBV6-5
CASSPLAANYGYTF
>TRBJ2-7|TRBV3-1/TRBV3-2
CASSQAGYEQYF
>TRBJ1-1|TRBV5-6
CASSSAMSGNTEAFF
>TRBJ1-5|TRBV6-5
CASGKAGAYNQPQHF
>TRBJ1-6|TRBV4-2
CASSQPQRGHSPLHF
>TRBJ1-2|TRBV20-1
CSASSSNYGYTF
>TRBJ2-1|TRBV29-1
CSVSRRTGEDNEQFF
>TRBJ1-4|TRBV15
CATPWLGTDNEKLFF
>TRBJ2-3|TRBV5-1
CASSAGSTDTQYF
>TRBJ1-5|TRBV12-3/TRBV12-4
CASSLNLDQPQHF
>TRBJ2-2|TRBV19
CASSIRTSGSNYPGELFF
>TRBJ2-7|TRBV5-5
CASSLGLAGHNEQYF
>TRBJ2-1|TRBV2
CASSRSSGMYEQFF
>TRBJ1-5|TRBV2
CASSETGGQPQHF
>TRBJ2-2|TRBV28
CASSLELAGTGELFF
>TRBJ2-7|TRBV5-1
CASSLWLQDEQYF
>TRBJ1-2|TRBV11-2
CASSSRTGASGYTF
>TRBJ2-1|TRBV7-3
CASSRIAGVYNEQFF
>TRBJ2-5|TRBV29-1
CSVAISSEETQYF
>TRBJ2-7|TRBV4-3
CASSHQTGFSSSNEQYF
>TRBJ2-5|TRBV5-1
CASSLGSGNTPETQYF
>TRBJ2-2|TRBV19
CAATFDQGSGELFF
>TRBJ1-1|TRBV28
CASSIGGAGTEAFF
>TRBJ2-1|TRBV5-1
CASSDPSGFYNEQFF
>TRBJ1-5|TRBV11-2
CASSFRDSNQPQHF
>TRBJ2-2|TRBV11-3
CASSQSGSDTGELFF
>TRBJ1-3|TRBV7-9
CASSLVYGTDSGNTIYF
>TRBJ1-5|TRBV5-1
CASSLGQGGPNQPQHF
>TRBJ1-5|TRBV19
CASSRDRGWSQPQHF
>TRBJ2-7|TRBV4-1
CASSQLQQGYEQYF
>TRBJ1-2|TRBV9
CASSVEGDRVGYTF
>TRBJ2-4|TRBV6-2/TRBV6-3
CASSYSPGAKNIQYF
>TRBJ1-5|TRBV3-1/TRBV3-2
CASSQEETVSNQPQHF
>TRBJ1-3|TRBV3-1/TRBV3-2
CASSPRGSGNTIYF
>TRBJ2-3|TRBV28
CASRITGLAGTTDTQYF
>TRBJ1-2|TRBV28
CASSSTQNNYGYTF
>TRBJ2-2|TRBV7-9
CASSFGTNTGELFF
>TRBJ1-3|TRBV10-3
CAISGQGARGNTIYF
>TRBJ2-7|TRBV10-3
CAISVSGRDYEQYF
>TRBJ1-5|TRBV6-1
CASSEPGQTPQHF
>TRBJ1-5|TRBV5-6
CASSLERARPQHF
>TRBJ2-5|TRBV7-2
CASSSQTSDQETQYF
>TRBJ2-1|TRBV24-1
CATSDFVRGGRNEQFF
>TRBJ2-2|TRBV28
CASSSTLGTSGRVLNTGELFF
>TRBJ2-1|TRBV7-9
CASSHNLAGDNEQFF
>TRBJ2-5|TRBV5-1
CASSLKLAGEETQYF
>TRBJ1-1|TRBV9
CASSRTLNQAGNTEAFF